This T cell receptor (beta chain) originates from a study of blood T cell repertoires in COVID-19. V lost 5 bases and J lost 1; bases outside the gene matches: 13. Germline V gene sequence: CDR1 MNHEY, CDR2 SVGEGT. This CDR3 comprises 17 residues. Only in-frame clones appear in the TCRdb table, and some are missing; sequencing was by immunoSEQ multiplex PCR. The data contain around 100,000 clones, 90% of them singletons. This rearrangement joins TRBV6-2 or TRBV6-3 to TRBJ1-1; TRBD1 agrees at 7 bases. The receptor was isolated from a man between 18 and 35 years old with COVID-19, enrolled during active disease. Input material: peripheral blood. CDR3 nucleotide sequence: TGTGCCAGCAGTCTTTTAACTTCCAGGGGGACGAACACTGAAGCTTTCTTT. Protein sequence: CASSLLTSRGTNTEAFF.